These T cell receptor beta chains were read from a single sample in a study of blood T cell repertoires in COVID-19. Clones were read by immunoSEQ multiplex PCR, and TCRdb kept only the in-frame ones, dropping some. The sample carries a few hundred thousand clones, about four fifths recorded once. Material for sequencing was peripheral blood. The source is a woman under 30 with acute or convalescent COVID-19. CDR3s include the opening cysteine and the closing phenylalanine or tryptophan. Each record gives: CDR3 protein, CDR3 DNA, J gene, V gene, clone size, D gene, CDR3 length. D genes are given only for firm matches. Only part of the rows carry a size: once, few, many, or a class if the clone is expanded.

CDR3aa: CAISESRRNPGELFF
CDR3nt: TGTGCCATCAGTGAGTCGCGGCGAAACCCGGGGGAACTGTTTTTT
j_gene: TRBJ1-4
v_gene: TRBV10-3
abundance: NA
d_gene: NA
len: 15

CDR3aa: CASSYLAGDGTDTQYF
CDR3nt: TGCGCCAGCAGCTACCTAGCGGGAGATGGCACAGATACGCAGTATTTT
j_gene: TRBJ2-3
v_gene: TRBV5-1
abundance: NA
d_gene: TRBD2
len: 16

CDR3aa: CASSYLGVTYEQYF
CDR3nt: TGTGCCAGCAGTTACTTAGGGGTTACCTACGAGCAGTACTTC
j_gene: TRBJ2-7
v_gene: TRBV6-2/TRBV6-3
abundance: once
d_gene: NA
len: 14

CDR3aa: CATGLAETQYF
CDR3nt: TGTGCCACCGGACTAGCAGAGACCCAGTACTTC
j_gene: TRBJ2-5
v_gene: TRBV2
abundance: NA
d_gene: TRBD2
len: 11

CDR3aa: CAWGLGQGADTQYF
CDR3nt: TGTGCCTGGGGCTTGGGACAGGGAGCAGATACGCAGTATTTT
j_gene: TRBJ2-3
v_gene: TRBV30
abundance: NA
d_gene: TRBD1
len: 14

CDR3aa: CASSQDLDPVGGYYGYTF
CDR3nt: TGCGCCAGCAGCCAAGATTTGGACCCCGTGGGAGGATACTATGGCTACACCTTC
j_gene: TRBJ1-2
v_gene: TRBV4-3
abundance: NA
d_gene: NA
len: 18

CDR3aa: CASSQDWMAGVAFF
CDR3nt: TGTGCCAGCAGCCAAGATTGGATGGCAGGCGTCGCTTTCTTT
j_gene: TRBJ1-1
v_gene: TRBV14
abundance: NA
d_gene: NA
len: 14

CDR3aa: CSVVPGQGMGEAFF
CDR3nt: TGCAGCGTAGTTCCGGGACAGGGTATGGGTGAAGCTTTCTTT
j_gene: TRBJ1-1
v_gene: TRBV29-1
abundance: NA
d_gene: TRBD1
len: 14

CDR3aa: CASSSSTDTQYF
CDR3nt: TGTGCCAGCAGCTCTAGCACAGATACGCAGTATTTT
j_gene: TRBJ2-3
v_gene: TRBV11-3
abundance: NA
d_gene: NA
len: 12

CDR3aa: CSASGQGNTIYF
CDR3nt: TGCAGCGCATCGGGACAGGGAAACACCATATATTTT
j_gene: TRBJ1-3
v_gene: TRBV29-1
abundance: NA
d_gene: TRBD1
len: 12

CDR3aa: CAIRVNLAGVGTGELFF
CDR3nt: TGTGCCATCAGGGTAAACTTAGCGGGAGTCGGGACCGGGGAGCTGTTTTTT
j_gene: TRBJ2-2
v_gene: TRBV10-3
abundance: NA
d_gene: TRBD2
len: 17

CDR3aa: CASSQGGGMSGNEQFF
CDR3nt: TGTGCCAGCAGCCAAGGGGGAGGGATGAGTGGGAATGAGCAGTTCTTC
j_gene: TRBJ2-1
v_gene: TRBV3-1/TRBV3-2
abundance: NA
d_gene: TRBD2
len: 16

CDR3aa: CASSYSSVQETQYF
CDR3nt: TGTGCCAGCAGTTACTCGAGCGTACAAGAGACCCAGTACTTC
j_gene: TRBJ2-5
v_gene: TRBV6-5
abundance: NA
d_gene: NA
len: 14

CDR3aa: CASSWKDSSYEQYF
CDR3nt: TGCGCCAGCAGCTGGAAGGACAGTTCCTACGAGCAGTACTTC
j_gene: TRBJ2-7
v_gene: TRBV5-1
abundance: NA
d_gene: NA
len: 14

CDR3aa: CASSSPSGLQETQYF
CDR3nt: TGTGCCAGCAGCTCGCCTAGCGGACTACAAGAGACCCAGTACTTC
j_gene: TRBJ2-5
v_gene: TRBV7-9
abundance: NA
d_gene: TRBD2
len: 15

CDR3aa: CASSLGGSGNTIYF
CDR3nt: TGTGCCAGCAGTTTGGGGGGCTCTGGAAACACCATATATTTT
j_gene: TRBJ1-3
v_gene: TRBV28
abundance: NA
d_gene: NA
len: 14

CDR3aa: CASSLGLAGVSGTQYF
CDR3nt: TGTGCCAGTAGTTTGGGACTAGCGGGAGTTTCGGGGACCCAGTACTTC
j_gene: TRBJ2-5
v_gene: TRBV19
abundance: NA
d_gene: TRBD2
len: 16

CDR3aa: CASSPLTGGYGYTF
CDR3nt: TGTGCCAGCTCACCCCTTACCGGGGGCTATGGCTACACCTTC
j_gene: TRBJ1-2
v_gene: TRBV18
abundance: NA
d_gene: NA
len: 14